This entry concerns a single T cell receptor beta chain. Its antigen remains unknown. Assay execution proceeded at the deep level. Using immunoSEQ multiplex PCR, the repertoire was profiled, and TCRdb retains in-frame clones only, with some absent. The sample yields 400,000 or so clones, about 97% seen once. This sample was taken from a study of shared clonotypes between healthy human individuals. Whole-study results and caveats: The researchers took only blood, and tissue repertoires probably look different. Of the naive CD4 clonotypes, around 5.2% were shared across several donors. Larger estimated richness was generally recorded for naive subsets relative to memory subsets.

V lost 2 bases and J lost 0, with 11 bases in between. The CDR3 totals 16 residues. The germline CDR1 and CDR2 sequences are SGHVS and FQNEAQ. The TCR sequence derives from a man aged 25-40 years in good health. Sequenced material: memory CD8+ T cells sorted from blood. Noted subset: CD45RO+ cells pooled with CCR7-negative TemRA cells. The chain has TRBV7-8 and TRBJ2-4; D may be TRBD1 or TRBD2 (5 bases each). The CDR3 nucleotides read TGTGCCAGCAGCTTATTCAGGGACCTAGCCAAAAACATTCAGTACTTC. It yields the protein CASSLFRDLAKNIQYF.